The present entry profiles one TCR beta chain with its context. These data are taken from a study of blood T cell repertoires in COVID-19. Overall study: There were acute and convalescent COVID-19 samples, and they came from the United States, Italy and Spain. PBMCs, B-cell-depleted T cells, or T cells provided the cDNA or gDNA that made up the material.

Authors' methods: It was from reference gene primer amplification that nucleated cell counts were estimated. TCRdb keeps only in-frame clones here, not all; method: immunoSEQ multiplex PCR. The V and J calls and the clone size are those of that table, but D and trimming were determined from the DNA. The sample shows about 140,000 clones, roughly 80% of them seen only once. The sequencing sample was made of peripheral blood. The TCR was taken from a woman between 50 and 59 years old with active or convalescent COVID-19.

The CDR3 is CASSPLSSGRYEQFF. CDR3 nucleotide sequence: TGTGCCAGCAGCCCCCTTTCCAGCGGGAGATATGAGCAGTTCTTC. The chain employs TRBV28 and TRBJ2-1; 8 bases match TRBD2. V shed 6 bases and J 8 bases; nucleotides not matched to a gene: 12. The V gene's germline CDR1 is MDHEN and CDR2 SYDVKM. This CDR3 region has 15 residues.